This T cell receptor (beta chain) is drawn from a study of blood T cell repertoires in COVID-19. Study background: The study drew acute and convalescent COVID-19 samples from the United States, Italy and Spain. Nucleic acid was either cDNA or gDNA, and it came from T cells, B-cell-depleted T cells, or PBMCs.

In the study's own analysis: Estimated nucleated cell counts came from reference gene primer amplification. Using immunoSEQ multiplex PCR, the repertoire was profiled, and TCRdb retains in-frame clones only, with some absent. Clonal size and the V and J genes are those of that table, whereas D and trimming came from the DNA. The profile shows roughly 100,000 clones, 80% to 90% of them singletons. V lost 2 bases and J 5 bases, leaving 12 bases between the germline ends. This CDR3 is 14 amino acids long. Germline V gene lookup returns CDR1 MNHEY and CDR2 SMNVEV (reference sequence). In regard to this clone: Other DNA sequences in the same sample also yield this CDR3.

Source material: peripheral blood. The V gene is TRBV27, the J gene TRBJ2-5; D is perhaps TRBD1 (6 bases). The origin of this receptor is a woman between 70 and 85 years old with acute or convalescent COVID-19. The chain's CDR3 is CASSLRGFGETQYF. CDR3 DNA: TGTGCCAGCAGTTTAAGGGGGTTCGGGGAGACCCAGTACTTC.